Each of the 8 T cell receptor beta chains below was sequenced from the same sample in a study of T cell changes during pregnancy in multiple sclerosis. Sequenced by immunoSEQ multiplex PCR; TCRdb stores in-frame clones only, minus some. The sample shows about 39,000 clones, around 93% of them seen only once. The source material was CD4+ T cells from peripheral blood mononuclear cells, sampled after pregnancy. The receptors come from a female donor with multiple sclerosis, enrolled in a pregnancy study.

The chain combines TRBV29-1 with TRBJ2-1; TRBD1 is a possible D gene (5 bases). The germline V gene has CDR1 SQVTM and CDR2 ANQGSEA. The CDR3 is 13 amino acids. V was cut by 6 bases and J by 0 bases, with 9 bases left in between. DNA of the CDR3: TGCAGCGTACAGGTTGGCTCCTACAATGAGCAGTTCTTC. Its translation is CSVQVGSYNEQFF.

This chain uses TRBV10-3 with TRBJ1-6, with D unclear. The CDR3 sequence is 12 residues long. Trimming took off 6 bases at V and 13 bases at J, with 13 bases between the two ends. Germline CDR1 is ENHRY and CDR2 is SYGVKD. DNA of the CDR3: TGTGCCATCAGGGTCCGGGAGGGCCCCCTCCACTTT. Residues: CAIRVREGPLHF.

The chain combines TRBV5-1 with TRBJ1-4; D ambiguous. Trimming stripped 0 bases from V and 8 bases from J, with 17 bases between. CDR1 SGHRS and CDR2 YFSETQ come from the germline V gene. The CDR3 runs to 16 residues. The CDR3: CASSLGAGTYEEKLFF. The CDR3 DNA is TGCGCCAGCAGCTTGGGTGCAGGTACATACGAAGAAAAACTGTTTTTT.

CDR3 DNA: TGTGCCAGCAGCTCGGACCGGGGGGGCGATCAGCCCCAGCATTTT. It is translated as CASSSDRGGDQPQHF. J is TRBJ1-5 and V is TRBV5-6; TRBD1 is a possible D gene (6 bases). V was pared by 3 bases and J by 5 bases, with 15 bases between. The CDR3 is made up of 15 amino acids. Germline V gene lookup returns CDR1 SGHDT and CDR2 YYEEEE.

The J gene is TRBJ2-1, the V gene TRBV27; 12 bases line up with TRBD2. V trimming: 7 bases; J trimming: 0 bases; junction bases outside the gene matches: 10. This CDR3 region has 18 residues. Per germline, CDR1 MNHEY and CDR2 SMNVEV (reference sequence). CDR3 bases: TGTGCCAGCACCCCTGGACTAGCGGGGAGTAGCTCCTACAATGAGCAGTTCTTC. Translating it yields CASTPGLAGSSSYNEQFF.

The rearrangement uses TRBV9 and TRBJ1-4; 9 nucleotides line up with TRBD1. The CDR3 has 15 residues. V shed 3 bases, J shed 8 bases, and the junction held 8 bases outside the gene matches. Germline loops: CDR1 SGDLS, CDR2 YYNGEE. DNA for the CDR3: TGTGCCAGCAGCGCGGGTGACAGGGGGAGGGAAAAACTGTTTTTT. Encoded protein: CASSAGDRGREKLFF.

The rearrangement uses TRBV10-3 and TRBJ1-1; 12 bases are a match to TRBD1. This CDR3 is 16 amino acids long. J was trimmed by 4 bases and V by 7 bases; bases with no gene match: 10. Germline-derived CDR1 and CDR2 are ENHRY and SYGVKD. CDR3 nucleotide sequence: TGTGCCATCATAAACCGGGACAGGGGGCGTAGCACTGAAGCTTTCTTT. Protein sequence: CAIINRDRGRSTEAFF.

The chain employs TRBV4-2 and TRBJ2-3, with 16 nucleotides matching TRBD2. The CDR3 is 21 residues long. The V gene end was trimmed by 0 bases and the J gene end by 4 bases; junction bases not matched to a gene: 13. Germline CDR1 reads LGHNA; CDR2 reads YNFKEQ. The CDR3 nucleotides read TGTGCCAGCAGCCAAGATACTGGGACTAGCGGGGGGGCCAACCCAGCAGATACGCAGTATTTT. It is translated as CASSQDTGTSGGANPADTQYF.